This T cell receptor beta chain was captured by sequencing in a study of T cells in localized non-small cell lung cancer. General study points: An association was observed between higher blood T cell density and longer overall survival. Heterogeneity remains possible, as sequencing covered one tumor region only. Among the tissues sampled, uninvolved adjacent lung had the highest T cell clonality, above tumor. The study detected a median roughly 50 of the top 100 tumor clones in adjacent lung.

V trimming: 7 bases; J trimming: 4 bases; junction bases outside the gene matches: 7. The germline CDR1 and CDR2 sequences are SQVTM and ANQGSEA. There are 14 residues in the CDR3. Clones were sequenced by immunoSEQ multiplex PCR, and TCRdb holds only the in-frame ones, with some missing. The table includes over 45,000 clones, approximately 86% detected once. This clone was observed once. Its antigen is unknown. This clonotype originated in a female donor with stage II lung adenocarcinoma. The sequencing used PBMCs, collected before any cancer treatment. The V call is TRBV29-1, the J call TRBJ1-2; 12 bases are a match to TRBD1. CDR3 amino acids: CSASGTGGSYGYTF. The CDR3 DNA is TGCAGCGCTTCCGGGACAGGGGGCTCCTATGGCTACACCTTC.